Listed below are T cell receptor beta chains from one sample, sequenced in a study of cytomegalovirus exposure and HLA in healthy donors. The protocol was immunoSEQ multiplex PCR, while the TCRdb copy is restricted to in-frame clones and leaves out a portion. The repertoire consists of 150,000 to 200,000 clones, with about 90% occurring once and the leading ten covering over 0.2%. Sequenced sample: PBMCs. These receptors came from a girl under three years old in good health and CMV-seronegative. The conserved cysteine and the conserved F or W are not part of the CDR3 here. Only part of the rows carry a size: once, few, many, or a class if the clone is expanded.

j_gene: TRBJ2-5
v_gene: TRBV15
abundance: NA
len: 15
CDR3aa: ATRGSWAGDPQETQY

j_gene: TRBJ2-5
v_gene: TRBV4-1
abundance: NA
len: 18
CDR3aa: ASRRQALAGGPEDGETQY

j_gene: TRBJ2-1
v_gene: TRBV19
abundance: NA
len: 13
CDR3aa: ASSSLAGSKNEQF

j_gene: TRBJ2-1
v_gene: TRBV29-1
abundance: NA
len: 9
CDR3aa: SVATSREQF

j_gene: TRBJ2-7
v_gene: TRBV6-5
abundance: NA
len: 12
CDR3aa: ASSVTPAAYEQY

j_gene: TRBJ2-2
v_gene: TRBV5-1
abundance: NA
len: 11
CDR3aa: ASSLSVTGELF

j_gene: TRBJ2-2
v_gene: TRBV25-1
abundance: NA
len: 12
CDR3aa: ASSEFDYTGELF

j_gene: TRBJ1-3
v_gene: TRBV30
abundance: once
len: 11
CDR3aa: AWRTGAGNTIY

j_gene: TRBJ1-1
v_gene: TRBV19
abundance: NA
len: 13
CDR3aa: ASSIPETGNTEAF

j_gene: TRBJ2-5
v_gene: TRBV18
abundance: NA
len: 13
CDR3aa: ASSPEDTHQETQY

j_gene: TRBJ1-1
v_gene: TRBV4-1
abundance: NA
len: 11
CDR3aa: ASSQRGGTEAF

j_gene: TRBJ2-2
v_gene: TRBV12-5
abundance: NA
len: 15
CDR3aa: ASGWRGLRESTGELF

j_gene: TRBJ1-2
v_gene: TRBV6-1
abundance: NA
len: 12
CDR3aa: ASVWGGANYGYT

j_gene: TRBJ2-1
v_gene: TRBV6-1
abundance: NA
len: 12
CDR3aa: ASSIHRDYNEQF

j_gene: TRBJ2-1
v_gene: TRBV27
abundance: NA
len: 14
CDR3aa: ASSLRRGSSYNEQF

j_gene: TRBJ2-1
v_gene: TRBV15
abundance: NA
len: 15
CDR3aa: ATSARSTSGGYNEQF

j_gene: TRBJ1-6
v_gene: TRBV5-6
abundance: NA
len: 14
CDR3aa: ASSLGRSSYNSPLH

j_gene: TRBJ2-1
v_gene: TRBV29-1
abundance: few
len: 18
CDR3aa: SVCGGTSGGASLDIGEQF

j_gene: TRBJ1-1
v_gene: TRBV5-4
abundance: NA
len: 11
CDR3aa: ASSWRGDTEAF

j_gene: TRBJ2-7
v_gene: TRBV4-1
abundance: NA
len: 14
CDR3aa: ASSQDSAENAYEQY

j_gene: NA
v_gene: TRBV2
abundance: NA
len: 13
CDR3aa: ATGRGWTRLYEQY

j_gene: TRBJ1-1
v_gene: TRBV6-5
abundance: once
len: 9
CDR3aa: ASSPGGEAF

j_gene: TRBJ2-1
v_gene: TRBV7-6
abundance: NA
len: 16
CDR3aa: ASSLTGLAGEGYNEQF

j_gene: TRBJ2-7
v_gene: TRBV7-2
abundance: NA
len: 13
CDR3aa: ASSLSSPISYEQY

j_gene: TRBJ1-2
v_gene: TRBV27
abundance: NA
len: 10
CDR3aa: ASRPRGYGYT

j_gene: TRBJ2-7
v_gene: TRBV2
abundance: NA
len: 10
CDR3aa: ASRTGAYEQY

j_gene: TRBJ2-5
v_gene: TRBV5-1
abundance: NA
len: 16
CDR3aa: ASSLSAGGMGYQETQY

j_gene: TRBJ2-7
v_gene: TRBV2
abundance: NA
len: 13
CDR3aa: ASSEGLTVSYEQY

j_gene: TRBJ2-3
v_gene: TRBV9
abundance: NA
len: 13
CDR3aa: ASSLAGGLGDTQY

j_gene: TRBJ1-2
v_gene: TRBV2
abundance: NA
len: 11
CDR3aa: ASGGFFNYGYT

j_gene: TRBJ2-7
v_gene: TRBV14
abundance: NA
len: 14
CDR3aa: ASSHGTGLRGREQY

j_gene: TRBJ2-7
v_gene: TRBV2
abundance: NA
len: 13
CDR3aa: ASSDVGQGLREQY

j_gene: TRBJ2-7
v_gene: TRBV30
abundance: NA
len: 12
CDR3aa: AWRGQGAQYEQY

j_gene: TRBJ2-7
v_gene: TRBV11-1
abundance: NA
len: 13
CDR3aa: ASSYTARQDGEQY

j_gene: TRBJ2-1
v_gene: TRBV1
abundance: NA
len: 16
CDR3aa: TSSQDLSGRGAYNEQF

j_gene: TRBJ1-4
v_gene: TRBV9
abundance: NA
len: 13
CDR3aa: ASSQDEGALEKLF

j_gene: TRBJ1-6
v_gene: TRBV27
abundance: NA
len: 15
CDR3aa: ASSLSLPLSYNSPLH

j_gene: TRBJ1-3
v_gene: TRBV5-1
abundance: few
len: 12
CDR3aa: ASSQQGSGNTIY

j_gene: TRBJ1-2
v_gene: TRBV29-1
abundance: NA
len: 11
CDR3aa: GVEVASDYGYT

j_gene: TRBJ2-3
v_gene: TRBV5-1
abundance: NA
len: 13
CDR3aa: ASIPTVFSTDTQY

j_gene: TRBJ2-5
v_gene: TRBV7-2
abundance: few
len: 14
CDR3aa: ASSLSPSAGQETQY

j_gene: TRBJ1-5
v_gene: TRBV6-5
abundance: NA
len: 14
CDR3aa: ASSLGQGSSNQPQH

j_gene: TRBJ2-2
v_gene: TRBV18
abundance: once
len: 14
CDR3aa: ASSQRAGANTGELF

j_gene: TRBJ1-1
v_gene: TRBV12-5
abundance: NA
len: 12
CDR3aa: ASGWEQGAAEAF